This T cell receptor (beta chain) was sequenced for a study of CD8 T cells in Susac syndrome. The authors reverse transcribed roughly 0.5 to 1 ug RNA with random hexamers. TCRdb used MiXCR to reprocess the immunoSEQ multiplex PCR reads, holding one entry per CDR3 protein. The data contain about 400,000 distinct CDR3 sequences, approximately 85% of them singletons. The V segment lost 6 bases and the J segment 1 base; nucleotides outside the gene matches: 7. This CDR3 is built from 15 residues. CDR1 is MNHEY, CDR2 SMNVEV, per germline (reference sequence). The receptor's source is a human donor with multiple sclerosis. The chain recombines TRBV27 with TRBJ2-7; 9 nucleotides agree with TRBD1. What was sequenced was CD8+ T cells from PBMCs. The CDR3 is CASSNPGQGSYEQYF. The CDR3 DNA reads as TGTGCCAGCAGCAACCCGGGACAGGGATCCTACGAGCAGTACTTC.